This paragraph covers one TCR beta chain sequence. Its specificity is unknown. This specimen comes from a study of radiation and T cells in renal cell carcinoma. With V trimmed by 6 bases and J by 7 bases, 6 bases remained unmatched. This CDR3 comprises 14 residues. The germline V gene encodes CDR1 MNHEY and CDR2 SVGAGI. The time point was: blood 4 weeks post-SBRT, at nephrectomy. Treatment indicated: 15 Gy SBRT to primary tumor, nephrectomy 4 weeks later. Nephrectomy followed 15 Gy stereotactic body radiation by 4 weeks. Radiation-treated patients gave blood at baseline, week 2 and week 4. Clear cell pathology was present in this patient's renal cell carcinoma. Libraries were prepared by immunoSEQ multiplex PCR; TCRdb keeps only in-frame clonotypes and omits some of them. The sample lists 75,000 to 95,000 clones; 70% to 90% were seen once. Notes on the study in general: From baseline, blood top tumor clonotypes peaked at 2 weeks post-radiation.

This TCR was sampled from a man aged 50 to 59 with renal cell carcinoma. This material consisted of blood, taken from a patient whose treatment included radiotherapy and nephrectomy. The chain couples TRBV6-5 to TRBJ2-2; 9 bases align to TRBD1. The CDR3 DNA sequence: TGTGCCAGCAGCGACCGACAGGGGGTCGGGGAGCTGTTTTTT. This translates into CASSDRQGVGELFF.